This T cell receptor (beta chain) comes out of a study of control samples from healthy donors and cancer patients. Measured with immunoSEQ multiplex PCR; TCRdb has only the in-frame clones, and not every one. This repertoire shows more than 110,000 clones, about nine tenths found once; its top ten account for approximately 9.4%. The V gene lost 5 bases and the J gene lost 0 bases, with 11 bases spanning the gap. This CDR3 has 15 amino acids. Germline CDR1 SGHAT, CDR2 FQNNGV. This chain connects TRBV11-2 to TRBJ2-4; D might be TRBD1 or TRBD2, each matching 5 bases. The specimen sequenced was blood. The source is a woman aged 25 to 39 in good health. CDR3 nucleotide sequence: TGTGCCAGCAGCCCGGGGACCTTAGCCAAAAACATTCAGTACTTC. This gives the protein CASSPGTLAKNIQYF. The whole variable domain, filled in from reference TRBV11-2 and TRBJ2-4, reads EAGVAQSPRYKIIEKRQSVAFWCNPISGHATLYWYQQILGQGPKLLIQFQNNGVVDDSQLPKDRFSAERLKGVDSTLKIQPAKLEDSAVYLCASSPGTLAKNIQYFGAGTRLSVL.